This T cell receptor (beta chain) derives from a study of PD-1 blockade in classical Hodgkin lymphoma. Turning to the study itself: Once every 2 weeks, patients received intravenous nivolumab at 3 mg/kg.

Germline V gene data show CDR1 as SGHTA and CDR2 as FQGNSA. V was pared by 6 bases and J by 3 bases, with 11 bases of the junction left unmatched. The CDR3 runs 18 residues. Points on this clone: What it recognizes is unknown.

Brentuximab vedotin exposure varied among the patients, all of whom had relapsed after autologous stem cell transplantation. Clones were sequenced by immunoSEQ multiplex PCR, and TCRdb holds only the in-frame ones, with some missing. The repertoire holds more than 13,000 clones, with around 80% as singletons. Points from the study as a whole: Newly diagnosed patients and complete responders had comparable diversity at baseline. There was a significant rise in CD4+ TCR diversity by C4D1, with no such rise for CD8+. Healthy donors were reported to have higher baseline TCR diversity than newly diagnosed patients.

V is TRBV7-2 and J is TRBJ1-6, with TRBD1 identical over 10 bases. Source: peripheral blood mononuclear cells (PBMCs), taken before the second cycle of nivolumab. The TCR sequence derives from a human donor with classical Hodgkin lymphoma. In nucleotides, the CDR3 is TGTGCCAGCAGGGGCGGGCGGACAGGGGGTTACTATAATTCACCCCTCCACTTT. Protein: CASRGGRTGGYYNSPLHF.